The 7 T cell receptor beta chains below were found in one sample sequenced in a study of OX40 agonist ivuxolimab in advanced cancers. Sequencing was performed with immunoSEQ multiplex PCR; in TCRdb, only in-frame clones are kept and a portion is missing. The table lists around 50,000 clones, approximately 88% of them singletons. Material: CD4+ or CD8+ T cells sorted from blood, obtained in a trial of the OX40 agonist ivuxolimab. The receptors here all came from an adult with an advanced solid tumor such as melanoma, head and neck, liver or kidney cancer.

V and J are TRBV29-1 and TRBJ1-2; 7 bases are a match to TRBD1. From germline, CDR1 is SQVTM and CDR2 ANQGSEA. V was pared by 6 bases and J by 6 bases, with 10 bases of the junction left unmatched. This CDR3 comprises 13 residues. CDR3 bases: TGCAGCGTACGACAGGGAGAGCAGAATGGCTACACCTTC. Its protein product is CSVRQGEQNGYTF.

This rearrangement joins TRBV28 to TRBJ2-4; the D gene is possibly TRBD2 (5 bases). V lost 6 bases and J 8 bases, leaving 20 bases between the germline ends. This CDR3 spans 15 amino acids. Germline lookup yields CDR1 MDHEN and CDR2 SYDVKM. This CDR3 reads CASSSAARGWDIQYF. CDR3 sequence (DNA): TGTGCCAGCAGCTCTGCGGCCCGGGGATGGGACATTCAGTACTTC.

The rearrangement links TRBV11-1 to TRBJ2-5; D is uncertain. The CDR3 runs to 13 residues. Germline V gene data show CDR1 as SGHAT and CDR2 as FQDESV (reference sequence). V lost 3 bases to trimming and J lost 1 base, with 6 bases between them. CDR3 amino acids: CASSLATQETQYF. CDR3 nucleotide sequence: TGTGCCAGCAGCTTGGCTACCCAAGAGACCCAGTACTTC.

The chain is built from TRBV10-3 and TRBJ2-3, with a weak D call TRBD2 (7 bases). This CDR3 has 16 amino acids. The V end was cut by 0 bases, the J end by 4 bases, with 14 bases between. Germline lookup yields CDR1 ENHRY and CDR2 SYGVKD. The CDR3 DNA follows: TGTGCCATCAGTGAGTCTGGGGGGGCAAAGGCAGATACGCAGTATTTT. This sequence encodes CAISESGGAKADTQYF.

The chain links TRBV2 to TRBJ1-2; D gene uncertain. The germline V gene has CDR1 SNHLY and CDR2 FYNNEI. The length of the CDR3 is 13 residues. V gave up 5 bases and J gave up 6 bases, with 13 bases separating them. The CDR3: CASSQAARDGYTF. The CDR3 DNA reads TGTGCCAGCAGTCAGGCGGCGAGGGATGGCTACACCTTC.

The chain joins TRBV4-3 to TRBJ2-3; D call uncertain. Per the germline V gene, CDR1 is LGHNA and CDR2 is YSLEER. This CDR3 region has 14 residues. Deletions cut 3 bases from V and 1 base from J, with 8 bases between. This CDR3 is CASSQYARTDTQYF. In DNA form, the CDR3 reads TGCGCCAGCAGCCAGTACGCCCGCACAGATACGCAGTATTTT.

This chain uses TRBV5-8 with TRBJ1-5; 7 bases map to TRBD1. With V trimmed by 2 bases and J by 3 bases, 5 bases remained unmatched. The CDR3 spans 15 residues. Per the germline V gene, CDR1 is SGHTS and CDR2 is YDEGEE. The DNA of the CDR3 is TGTGCCAGCAGCTTAGGGGACAGCTACAATCAGCCCCAGCATTTT. Encoded protein: CASSLGDSYNQPQHF.